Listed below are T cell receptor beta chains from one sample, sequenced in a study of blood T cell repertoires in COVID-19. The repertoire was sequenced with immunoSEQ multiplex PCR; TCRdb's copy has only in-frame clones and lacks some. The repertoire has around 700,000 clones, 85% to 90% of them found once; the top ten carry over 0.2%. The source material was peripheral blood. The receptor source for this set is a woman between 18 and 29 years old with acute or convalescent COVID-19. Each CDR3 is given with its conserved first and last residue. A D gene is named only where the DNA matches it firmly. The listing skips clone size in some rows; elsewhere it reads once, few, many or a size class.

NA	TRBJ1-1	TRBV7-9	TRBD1	TGTGCCAGCAGCTCCGGGACAGAGACAACTGAAGCTTTCTTT	CASSSGTETTEAFF
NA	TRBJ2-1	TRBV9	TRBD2	TGTGCCAGCAGCGTAGCCCCGGGCCCCAGGGAGGGCAATGAGCAGTTCTTC	CASSVAPGPREGNEQFF
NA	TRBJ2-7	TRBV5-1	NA	TGCGCCAGCAGCTTGGCGACAGGTCCGGGGAACGAGCAGTACTTC	CASSLATGPGNEQYF
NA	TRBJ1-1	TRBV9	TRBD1	TGTGCCAGCAGCGAGGGACAGGGGGCGTCTGAAGCTTTCTTT	CASSEGQGASEAFF
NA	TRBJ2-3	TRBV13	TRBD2	TGTGCCAGCAGCTCCACCCAGCGGGGGCGGAGCACAGATACGCAGTATTTT	CASSSTQRGRSTDTQYF
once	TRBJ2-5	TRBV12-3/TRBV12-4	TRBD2	TGTGCCAGCAGTTCCACCGGGGGGGAGACCCAGTACTTC	CASSSTGGETQYF
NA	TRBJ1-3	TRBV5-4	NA	TGTGCCAGCAGCCGAGACTCTGGAAACACCATATATTTT	CASSRDSGNTIYF
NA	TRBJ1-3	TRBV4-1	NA	TGCGCCAGCAGCCAAGATCGAGGAACTGGAAACACCATATATTTT	CASSQDRGTGNTIYF
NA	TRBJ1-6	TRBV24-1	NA	TGTGCCACCAAGAACATCAGAAATTCACCCCTCCACTTT	CATKNIRNSPLHF
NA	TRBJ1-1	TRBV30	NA	TGTGCCTGGAGGGGGGGTTTGGGTGAAGCTTTCTTT	CAWRGGLGEAFF
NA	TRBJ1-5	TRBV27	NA	TGTGCCAGCAGGCTAAATCAGCCCCAGCATTTT	CASRLNQPQHF
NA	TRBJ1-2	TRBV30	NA	TGTGCCTGGAGCGTGGGCATCACTAACTATGGCTACACCTTC	CAWSVGITNYGYTF
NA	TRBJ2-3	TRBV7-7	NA	TGTGCCAGCAGCAAAGGCGGGGGCACAGATACGCAGTATTTT	CASSKGGGTDTQYF
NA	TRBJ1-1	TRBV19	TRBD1	TGTGCCAGTAGTATCGCGGGACAGGGGAACACTGAAGCTTTCTTT	CASSIAGQGNTEAFF
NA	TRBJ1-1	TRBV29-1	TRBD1	TGCAGCGTTGAAGTACAGGGGCTCACTGAAGCTTTCTTT	CSVEVQGLTEAFF
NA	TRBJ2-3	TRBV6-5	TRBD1	TGTGCCAGCAGTAAGCGACAGGGGGGCAGCACTTATTTT	CASSKRQGGSTYF
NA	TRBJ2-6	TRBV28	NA	TGTGCCAGCAGGCCGGAGGGGGCGGAGGGGGCCAACGTCCTGACTTTC	CASRPEGAEGANVLTF
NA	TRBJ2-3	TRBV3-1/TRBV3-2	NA	TGTGCCAGCAGCCAAAGCCTAATCCCCACAGATACGCAGTATTTT	CASSQSLIPTDTQYF
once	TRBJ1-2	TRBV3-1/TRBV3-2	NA	TGTGCCAGCAGCCGCAGGGGTGGAAACTATGGCTACACCTTC	CASSRRGGNYGYTF
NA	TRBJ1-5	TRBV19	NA	TGTGCCAGTAGTATATCCGGGTCTAGCAATCAGCCCCAGCATTTT	CASSISGSSNQPQHF
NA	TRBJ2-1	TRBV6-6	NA	TGTGCCAGCTCCACGGGAAATGAGCAGTTCTTC	CASSTGNEQFF
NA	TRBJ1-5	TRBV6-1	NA	TGTGCCAGCAGTGACGTCCGCGGGCAGCCCCAGCATTTT	CASSDVRGQPQHF
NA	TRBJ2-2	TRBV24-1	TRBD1	TGTGCCACCAGTGATTTGCCCACAGGGGGGACCGGGGAGCTGTTTTTT	CATSDLPTGGTGELFF
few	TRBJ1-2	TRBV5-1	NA	TGCGCCAGCAGCTTGCAGGGGACGGCTACGGGTCATGGCTACACCTTC	CASSLQGTATGHGYTF
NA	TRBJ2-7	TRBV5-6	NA	TGTGCCAGCAGCTTGACAACGGGAATCTTGGAGCAGTACTTC	CASSLTTGILEQYF
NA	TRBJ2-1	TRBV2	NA	TGTGCCAGCAGAGCCGACAGCTCTTCCTACAATGAGCAGTTCTTC	CASRADSSSYNEQFF
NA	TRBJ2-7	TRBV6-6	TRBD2	TGTGCCAGTGTTCTGGGGGGGGCCTACGAGCAGTACTTC	CASVLGGAYEQYF
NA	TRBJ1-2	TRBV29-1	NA	TGCAGCGTTCTTGGACAGTTCTCTAACTATGGCTACACCTTC	CSVLGQFSNYGYTF